Following are 26 T cell receptor beta chains from one sample sequenced in a study of cytomegalovirus exposure and HLA in healthy donors. Vbeta (60) and Jbeta (13) primers were used in the PCR. Some clones are missing from TCRdb's copy, which holds only in-frame ones; the method was immunoSEQ multiplex PCR. The sample records about 200,000 clones, around 80% being singletons. The sample comprised PBMCs. Receptors originate from a man aged 45 to 65 in good health and CMV-seronegative.

The chain employs TRBV4-1 and TRBJ2-1; 7 bases agree with TRBD2. Unmatched junction bases numbered 4, after V lost 3 bases and J lost 8 bases. The CDR3 consists of 13 residues. Germline CDR1 MGHRA, CDR2 YSYEKL. The CDR3 DNA is TGCGCCAGCAGCCAGCGGGAGATCTATGAGCAGTTCTTC. Its translation: CASSQREIYEQFF.

The chain is built from TRBV6-5 and TRBJ1-1; D is unresolved. CDR3 length equals 13 residues. Germline lookup yields CDR1 MNHEY and CDR2 SVGAGI. V lost 6 bases and J lost 4, with 12 bases in between. In nucleotides, the CDR3 is TGTGCCAGCAGCAAAGCCGGTGGCACTGAAGCTTTCTTT. It encodes CASSKAGGTEAFF.

In its sample, this clone was seen once. One end of the junction does not line up with germline, which may come from a read error. This chain uses TRBV5-1 with TRBJ2-6; D is perhaps TRBD2 (6 bases). In germline, CDR1 is SGHRS, CDR2 YFSETQ. This CDR3 is built from 15 residues. The CDR3 DNA sequence: TGCGCCAGCAGCCCGGAGGGCTCTGGGGCCAACGGCCTGACTTTC. Translation: CASSPEGSGANGLTF.

The chain employs TRBV7-8 and TRBJ2-1, with TRBD2 identical over 7 bases. With V trimmed by 5 bases and J by 0 bases, 1 base remained unmatched. This CDR3 comprises 14 residues. Germline V gives CDR1 SGHVS, CDR2 FQNEAQ. The CDR3 region is CASSGGGSYNEQFF. In DNA form, the CDR3 reads TGTGCCAGCAGCGGGGGGGGCTCCTACAATGAGCAGTTCTTC.

This chain uses TRBV30 with TRBJ2-5; TRBD2 aligns across 8 bases. The J call is doubtful: the DNA matches TRBJ2-7 better. This CDR3 spans 13 amino acids. Germline V gene sequence: CDR1 GTSNPN, CDR2 SVGIG (reference sequence). CDR3 residues: CAWSNPGGYEQYF. CDR3 sequence (DNA): TGTGCCTGGAGTAACCCGGGAGGGTACGAGCAGTACTTC.

The DNA for the CDR3 is TGTGCCAGCAGTCCCCTAGCGGCCTACAATGAGCAGTTCTTC. It translates to CASSPLAAYNEQFF. This sequence joins TRBV27 and TRBJ2-1; 7 positions agree with TRBD2. V lost 5 bases to trimming and J lost 2 bases; unmatched junction nucleotides: 3. Germline V lookup: CDR1 MNHEY, CDR2 SMNVEV (reference sequence). CDR3 length: 14 residues.

V usage is TRBV6-5 and J usage is TRBJ2-7; perhaps TRBD2 as D (7 bases). V was trimmed by 2 bases and J by 4 bases, leaving 15 bases between them. Germline CDR1 and CDR2: MNHEY and SVGAGI. This CDR3 region has 15 residues. DNA of the CDR3: TGTGCCAGCAGTTACGGGGGAGGGGGGATATACGAGCAGTACTTC. Its translation is CASSYGGGGIYEQYF.

V is TRBV19 and J is TRBJ1-2; possibly TRBD1 for D (5 bases). Germline V gene sequence: CDR1 LNHDA, CDR2 SQIVND (reference sequence). V was clipped by 7 bases and J by 6 bases, with 18 bases between them. The CDR3 totals 14 residues. CDR3 loop: CASTPRRGGNGYTF. CDR3 sequence (DNA): TGTGCCAGTACCCCACGGCGGGGCGGAAATGGCTACACCTTC.

The chain uses TRBV6-1 and TRBJ2-3; D might be TRBD2 (5 bases). The CDR3 consists of 15 residues. Deletions cut 4 bases from V and 8 bases from J, with 19 bases between. CDR1 and CDR2 (germline): MNHNS, SASEGT. CDR3 amino acids: CASSVEDRELSTQYF. CDR3 nucleotide sequence: TGTGCCAGCAGTGTGGAGGATAGGGAGTTGAGTACGCAGTATTTT.

The chain uses TRBV25-1 and TRBJ2-3, with 8 nucleotides matching TRBD2. CDR3 length: 15 residues. CDR1 MGHDK and CDR2 SYGVNS come from the germline V gene. V trimming: 6 bases; J trimming: 1 base; junction bases outside the gene matches: 6. The CDR3 loop is CASRSRGAGTDTQYF. DNA for the CDR3: TGTGCCAGCAGATCGCGGGGGGCCGGCACAGATACGCAGTATTTT.

The chain has TRBV6-5 and TRBJ2-3, with D unclear. CDR3 size: 15 residues. CDR1 MNHEY and CDR2 SVGAGI come from the germline V gene. V lost 6 bases and J lost 0, with 13 bases in between. The CDR3 DNA reads as TGTGCCAGCAGCCGAGTTGGCGGTAGCACAGATACGCAGTATTTT. It encodes CASSRVGGSTDTQYF.

This clone appeared a few times. The chain combines TRBV9 with TRBJ2-3; the match to TRBD2 covers 10 bases. CDR3 size: 16 residues. Trimming took 4 bases from V and 0 from J; bases not matched to a gene: 5. CDR1 is SGDLS and CDR2 is YYNGEE in the germline V gene. CDR3 amino acids: CASSTGTSASTDTQYF. The CDR3 DNA sequence: TGTGCCAGCAGCACGGGGACTAGCGCGAGCACAGATACGCAGTATTTT. Complete variable domain (other parts from reference TRBV9 and TRBJ2-3): DSGVTQTPKHLITATGQRVTLRCSPRSGDLSVYWYQQSLDQGLQFLIQYYNGEERAKGNILERFSAQQFPDLHSELNLSSLELGDSALYFCASSTGTSASTDTQYFGPGTRLTVL.

This sequence joins TRBV27 and TRBJ2-6, with a weak D call TRBD1 (6 bases). CDR3 length equals 18 residues. V dropped 1 base and J dropped 0 bases, with 13 bases sitting between them. Germline-derived CDR1 and CDR2 are MNHEY and SMNVEV (reference sequence). CDR3 coding DNA: TGTGCCAGCAGTTTATGGCCGGGGACATACTCTGGGGCCAACGTCCTGACTTTC. Protein sequence: CASSLWPGTYSGANVLTF.

The sample holds one count of this clone. The chain recombines TRBV5-1 with TRBJ1-2; 7 bases fit TRBD1. Germline V CDR1 and CDR2: SGHRS, YFSETQ. Trimming cost V 4 bases and J 4 bases; bases outside gene matches: 4. CDR3 size: 13 residues. In DNA form, the CDR3 reads TGCGCCAGCAGCACCCGGGACAGCTATGGCTACACCTTC. As protein: CASSTRDSYGYTF.

Concerning this clone: This specimen includes other DNA sequences encoding the same CDR3. The chain couples TRBV30 to TRBJ1-5, with a possible D match to TRBD1 (5 bases). V lost 1 base to trimming and J lost 1 base, with 5 bases between them. The CDR3 spans 13 residues. Germline CDR1 is GTSNPN and CDR2 is SVGIG (reference sequence). CDR3 bases: TGTGCCTGGAGTGGACAGAGCAATCAGCCCCAGCATTTT. It yields the protein CAWSGQSNQPQHF.

In DNA, the CDR3 is TGTGCCAGCAGTTACTTAGGGGGGGGAGAGACCCAGTACTTC. This encodes CASSYLGGGETQYF. The chain employs TRBV6-5 and TRBJ2-5; a weak D match, TRBD2 (7 bases). CDR1 is MNHEY, CDR2 SVGAGI, per germline. CDR3 length equals 14 residues. V lost 1 base, J lost 4 bases, and 10 bases lay in between.

The rearrangement links TRBV15 to TRBJ1-1; no definite D call. Trimming shortened V by 9 bases and J by 4 bases, and 15 bases separated the two germline ends. This CDR3 has 13 residues. Germline CDR1 reads LNHNV; CDR2 reads YYDKDF (reference sequence). The CDR3, as DNA: TGTGCCACGAGGGAAGGGTATGGCACTGAAGCTTTCTTT. It encodes CATREGYGTEAFF.

The chain uses TRBV27 and TRBJ2-1; D not resolved. Deletions cut 0 bases from V and 4 bases from J, with 10 bases between. The CDR3 has 15 residues. Germline CDR1 and CDR2: MNHEY and SMNVEV (reference sequence). The CDR3 region has the DNA TGTGCCAGCAGTTTATCGTTCACTTCATACAATGAGCAGTTCTTC. This translates into CASSLSFTSYNEQFF.

The chain joins TRBV5-1 to TRBJ2-7; 11 bases match TRBD2. Germline V gene sequence: CDR1 SGHRS, CDR2 YFSETQ. This CDR3 spans 15 amino acids. With V trimmed by 4 bases and J by 3 bases, 6 bases remained unmatched. The DNA for the CDR3 is TGCGCCAGCAGCCGCGGGACTAGCGGTTTCTACGAGCAGTACTTC. Encoded protein: CASSRGTSGFYEQYF.

The genes are TRBV28 and TRBJ2-7; D possibly corresponds to TRBD2 (6 bases). This CDR3 spans 15 amino acids. Germline V gene lookup returns CDR1 MDHEN and CDR2 SYDVKM. V lost 2 bases and J lost 0, with 11 bases in between. This CDR3 reads CASSLERRGSYEQYF. The CDR3 bases are TGTGCCAGCAGTTTAGAGCGGAGGGGCTCCTACGAGCAGTACTTC. The complete variable domain, with remaining parts taken from reference TRBV28 and TRBJ2-7, reads DVKVTQSSRYLVKRTGEKVFLECVQDMDHENMFWYRQDPGLGLRLIYFSYDVKMKEKGDIPEGYSVSREKKERFSLILESASTNQTSMYLCASSLERRGSYEQYFGPGTRLTVT.

This rearrangement joins TRBV29-1 to TRBJ2-2; D remains unclear. CDR3 size: 12 residues. V lost 5 bases and J 3 bases, leaving 7 bases between the germline ends. Germline loops: CDR1 SQVTM, CDR2 ANQGSEA. This CDR3 reads CSVLVDTGELFF. In nucleotides, the CDR3 is TGCAGCGTTCTTGTCGACACCGGGGAGCTGTTTTTT.

The V gene is TRBV4-2, the J gene TRBJ2-3; weak D call: TRBD2 (6 bases). This CDR3 is 15 amino acids long. Germline V gives CDR1 LGHNA, CDR2 YNFKEQ. V was trimmed by 4 bases and J by 2 bases, leaving 13 bases between them. The CDR3, as DNA: TGTGCCAGCAGCCCCACTAGCAGATCCACAGATACGCAGTATTTT. Amino acids: CASSPTSRSTDTQYF.

Note on this clone: One end of the junction varies from germline; a read error may be responsible. The chain is built from TRBV27 and TRBJ2-4; 7 nucleotides align to TRBD1. From germline, CDR1 is MNHEY and CDR2 SMNVEV (reference sequence). The CDR3 covers 15 residues. The CDR3 loop is CASSLEGTAKNSQYF. The CDR3 DNA sequence: TGTGCCAGCAGTCTCGAGGGGACAGCCAAAAACAGTCAGTACTTC.

In this sample, this clone turned up once. The chain combines TRBV2 with TRBJ2-7; possibly TRBD2 for D (6 bases). Trimming took off 6 bases at V and 2 bases at J, with 14 bases between the two ends. CDR3 size: 14 residues. Per the germline V gene, CDR1 is SNHLY and CDR2 is FYNNEI. CDR3 DNA: TGTGCCAGCAGACCCGGGACTCTACCCTACGAGCAGTACTTC. This gives the protein CASRPGTLPYEQYF.

This clone was detected ten times or more. The chain recombines TRBV4-1 with TRBJ1-4; 10 nucleotides match TRBD1. In germline, CDR1 is MGHRA, CDR2 YSYEKL. CDR3 length: 17 amino acids. Losses at the gene ends were 2 bases for V and 7 bases for J; bases not matched to a gene: 10. CDR3 protein: CASSQTGTGAGGEKLFF. DNA of the CDR3: TGCGCCAGCAGCCAAACCGGGACAGGGGCAGGAGGTGAAAAACTGTTTTTT.

The sample holds one count of this clone. The V and J genes are TRBV19 and TRBJ1-4; 9 bases agree with TRBD1. The CDR3 length is 17 residues. The germline V gene encodes CDR1 LNHDA and CDR2 SQIVND (reference sequence). V lost 5 bases, J lost 8 bases, and 15 bases stayed unmatched. The CDR3 loop reads CASSQQGANRRREKLFF. The CDR3 nucleotides read TGTGCCAGTAGTCAACAGGGGGCGAATCGGAGGAGGGAAAAACTGTTTTTT.